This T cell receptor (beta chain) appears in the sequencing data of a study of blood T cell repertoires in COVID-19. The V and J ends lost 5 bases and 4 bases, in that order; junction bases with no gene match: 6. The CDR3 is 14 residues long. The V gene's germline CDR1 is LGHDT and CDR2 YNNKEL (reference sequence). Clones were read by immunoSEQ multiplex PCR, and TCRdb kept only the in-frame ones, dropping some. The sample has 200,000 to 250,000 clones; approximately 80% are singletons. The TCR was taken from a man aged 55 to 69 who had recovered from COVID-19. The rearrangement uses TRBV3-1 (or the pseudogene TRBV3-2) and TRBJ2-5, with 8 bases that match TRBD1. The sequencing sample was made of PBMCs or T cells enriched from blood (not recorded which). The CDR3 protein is CASSTSRGLETQYF. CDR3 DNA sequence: TGTGCCAGCAGCACGAGCAGGGGGCTAGAGACCCAGTACTTC.